The rows below give T cell receptor beta chains drawn from one sample of a study of OX40 agonist ivuxolimab in advanced cancers. Method: immunoSEQ multiplex PCR; TCRdb's copy keeps in-frame clones and lacks some. The table includes 41,000 or so clones, about 90% detected once. Sequenced material: CD4+ or CD8+ T cells sorted from blood, taken in a trial of the OX40 agonist ivuxolimab. The receptors here all came from an adult with an advanced solid tumor such as melanoma, head and neck, liver or kidney cancer. The conserved cysteine and the conserved F or W are not part of the CDR3 here. Fields, in order: J gene, V gene, clone size, CDR3 protein. Part of the rows lack a size; the others show once, few, many or a class for expanded clones.

TRBJ1-1,TRBV11-2,.,ASSPRDRGDTEAF
TRBJ2-7,TRBV28,.,ASSEGVEDEQY
TRBJ2-7,TRBV19,.,ASSTGGTPYEQY
TRBJ2-1,TRBV11-2,.,ASSFSPQDEQF
TRBJ2-2,TRBV19,.,ASARDYYTGELF
TRBJ1-2,TRBV19,.,ASSIDFGGPGYT
TRBJ2-1,TRBV5-1,.,ASSLRTGVNEQF
TRBJ2-1,TRBV6-1,.,ASMQREFYNEQF
TRBJ2-3,TRBV18,once,ASSRTGQGTDTQY
TRBJ1-1,TRBV5-4,.,ASSLEQTTEAF
TRBJ2-2,TRBV19,.,ASRWARATGELF
TRBJ2-1,TRBV15,.,ATRASGRAYNEQF
TRBJ2-3,TRBV30,.,AWSVRNLAGFTDTQY
TRBJ2-1,TRBV27,.,ASSPRGLSYNEQF
TRBJ2-5,TRBV7-2,.,ASSTGRGTQY
TRBJ2-1,TRBV7-2,few,ASSLAGGMGNEQF
TRBJ2-7,TRBV11-3,.,ASSLPWTGSEQY
TRBJ1-4,TRBV19,.,ASSPQGAATNEKLF
TRBJ2-2,TRBV2,.,ASSEVTGGTGELF
TRBJ2-5,TRBV28,.,ASSLRGETQY
TRBJ1-3,TRBV2,few,ASSVSVTFGGNTIY
TRBJ2-2,TRBV11-2,.,ASSPIGAGGGTGELF
TRBJ2-6,TRBV6-5,.,ASSSLPGVGANVLT
TRBJ2-3,TRBV28,.,ASSLGEAEGRTDTQY
TRBJ1-4,TRBV9,.,ASSPRPGEKLF
TRBJ1-1,TRBV10-3,.,AISSTGTEAF
TRBJ2-2,TRBV29-1,.,SVEDRGAGNGELF
TRBJ1-5,TRBV19,.,ASRQNSNQPQH
TRBJ1-5,TRBV28,few,ASSPQGRSNQPQH
TRBJ1-2,TRBV7-8,.,ASSLVRGNYGYT
TRBJ1-1,TRBV13,.,ASSFRGLNTEAF
TRBJ2-7,TRBV2,.,ASSEEVITYEQY
TRBJ1-1,TRBV11-3,.,ASSPRPNTEAF
TRBJ1-2,TRBV30,.,AWSVQDIYGYT
TRBJ1-2,TRBV28,.,ASSKKDGYT
TRBJ2-3,TRBV19,.,ASRLAASTDTQY
TRBJ1-5,TRBV5-4,.,ASSPGSPYSNQPQH
TRBJ2-3,TRBV6-5,.,ASRSTGGNTDTQY
TRBJ2-6,TRBV4-2,.,ASSQEITRLLSGANVLT
TRBJ2-1,TRBV11-3,.,ASTPGQVYNEQF
TRBJ1-6,TRBV28,.,ASRGGRSYNSPLH
TRBJ1-4,TRBV28,.,ASSLMAVRGKLF
TRBJ1-3,TRBV6-1,.,ASVAPRNTIY
TRBJ2-2,TRBV6-6,.,ASSAFRDGELF
TRBJ2-2,TRBV7-9,.,ASRPGTGVAGELF
TRBJ2-5,TRBV28,.,ASPPSVAGGMETQY
TRBJ2-6,TRBV6-5,.,ASSYRAGSGANVLT
TRBJ1-2,TRBV11-2,.,ASSFLGANYGYT
TRBJ2-2,TRBV6-6,.,ASSARGTGELF
TRBJ1-1,TRBV2,.,ASSEQTAEAF
TRBJ2-7,TRBV6-1,.,ASSDPTTIGYEQY
TRBJ2-7,TRBV11-2,.,ASSLASGSIYEQY